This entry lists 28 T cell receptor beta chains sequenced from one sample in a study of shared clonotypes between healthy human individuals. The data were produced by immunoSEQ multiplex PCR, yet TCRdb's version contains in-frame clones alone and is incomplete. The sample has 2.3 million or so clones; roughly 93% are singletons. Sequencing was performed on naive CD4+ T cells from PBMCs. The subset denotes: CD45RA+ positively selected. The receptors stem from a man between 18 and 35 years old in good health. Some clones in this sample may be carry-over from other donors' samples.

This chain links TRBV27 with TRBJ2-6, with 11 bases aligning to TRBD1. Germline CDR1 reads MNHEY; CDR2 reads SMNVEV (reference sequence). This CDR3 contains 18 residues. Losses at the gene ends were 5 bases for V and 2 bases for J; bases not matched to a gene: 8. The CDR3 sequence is CASSRKGQGVAGANVLTF. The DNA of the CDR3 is TGTGCCAGCAGTCGCAAGGGACAGGGGGTAGCTGGGGCCAACGTCCTGACTTTC.

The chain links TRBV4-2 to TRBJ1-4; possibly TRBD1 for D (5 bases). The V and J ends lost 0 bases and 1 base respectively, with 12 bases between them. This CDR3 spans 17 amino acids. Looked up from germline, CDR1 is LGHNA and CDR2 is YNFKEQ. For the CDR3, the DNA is TGTGCCAGCAGCCAAGAAGGGTGGGGGGAAACTAATGAAAAACTGTTTTTT. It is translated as CASSQEGWGETNEKLFF.

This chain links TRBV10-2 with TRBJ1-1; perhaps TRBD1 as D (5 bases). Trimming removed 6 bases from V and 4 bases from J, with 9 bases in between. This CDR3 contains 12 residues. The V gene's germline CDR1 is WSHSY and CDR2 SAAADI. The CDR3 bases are TGCGCCAGCAGGGAAAGGGGCACTGAAGCTTTCTTT. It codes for CASRERGTEAFF.

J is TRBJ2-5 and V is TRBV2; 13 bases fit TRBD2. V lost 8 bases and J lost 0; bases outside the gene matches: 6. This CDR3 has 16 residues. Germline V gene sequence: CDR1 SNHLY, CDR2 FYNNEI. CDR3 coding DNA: TGTGCCAGCTCCACAGGACTAGCGGGGGACCAAGAGACCCAGTACTTC. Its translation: CASSTGLAGDQETQYF.

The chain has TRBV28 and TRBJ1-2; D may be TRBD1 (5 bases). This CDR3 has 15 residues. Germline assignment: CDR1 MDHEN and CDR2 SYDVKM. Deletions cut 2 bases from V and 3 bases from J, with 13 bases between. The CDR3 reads CASSLGTGGDYGYTF. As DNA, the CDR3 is TGTGCCAGCAGTTTAGGCACAGGTGGTGACTATGGCTACACCTTC.

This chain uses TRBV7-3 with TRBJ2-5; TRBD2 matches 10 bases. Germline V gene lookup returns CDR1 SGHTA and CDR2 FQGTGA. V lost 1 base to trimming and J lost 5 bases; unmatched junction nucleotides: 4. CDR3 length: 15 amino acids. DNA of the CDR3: TGTGCCAGCAGCTTAATAGCGGGAGGATGGGAGACCCAGTACTTC. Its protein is CASSLIAGGWETQYF.

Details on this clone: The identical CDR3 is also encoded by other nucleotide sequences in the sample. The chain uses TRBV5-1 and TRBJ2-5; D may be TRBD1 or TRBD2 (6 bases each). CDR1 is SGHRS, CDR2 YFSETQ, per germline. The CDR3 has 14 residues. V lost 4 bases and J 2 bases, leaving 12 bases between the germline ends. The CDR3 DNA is TGCGCCAGCAGCGCGGGACACCGACAAGAGACCCAGTACTTC. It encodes CASSAGHRQETQYF.

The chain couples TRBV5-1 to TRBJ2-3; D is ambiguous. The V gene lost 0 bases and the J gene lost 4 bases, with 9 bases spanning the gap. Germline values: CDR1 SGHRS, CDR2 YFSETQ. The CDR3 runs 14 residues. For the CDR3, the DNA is TGCGCCAGCAGCTTGGGACCAGTGGCAGATACGCAGTATTTT. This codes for CASSLGPVADTQYF.

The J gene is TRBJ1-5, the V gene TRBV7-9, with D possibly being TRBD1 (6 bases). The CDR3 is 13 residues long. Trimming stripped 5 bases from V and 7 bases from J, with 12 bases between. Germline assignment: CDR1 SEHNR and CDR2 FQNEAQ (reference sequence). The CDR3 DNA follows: TGTGCCAGCAGCAAGCAGACAGGCCAGCCCCAGCATTTT. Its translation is CASSKQTGQPQHF. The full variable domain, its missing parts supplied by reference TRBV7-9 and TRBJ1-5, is DTGVSQNPRHKITKRGQNVTFRCDPISEHNRLYWYRQTLGQGPEFLTYFQNEAQLEKSRLLSDRFSAERPKGSFSTLEIQRTEQGDSAMYLCASSKQTGQPQHFGDGTRLSIL.

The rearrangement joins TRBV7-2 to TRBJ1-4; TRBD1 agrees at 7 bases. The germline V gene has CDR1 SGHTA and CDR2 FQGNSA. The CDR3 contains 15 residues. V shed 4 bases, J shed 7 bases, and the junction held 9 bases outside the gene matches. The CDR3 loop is CASSWNRGSGEKLFF. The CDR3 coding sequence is TGTGCCAGCAGCTGGAACAGGGGAAGCGGTGAAAAACTGTTTTTT.

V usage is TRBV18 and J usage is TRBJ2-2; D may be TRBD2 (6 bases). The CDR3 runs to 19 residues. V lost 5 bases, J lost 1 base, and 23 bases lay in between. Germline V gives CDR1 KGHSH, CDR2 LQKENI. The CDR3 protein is CASSYSSGVAAMNTGELFF. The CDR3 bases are TGTGCCAGCTCATACTCCTCGGGGGTAGCCGCAATGAACACCGGGGAGCTGTTTTTT. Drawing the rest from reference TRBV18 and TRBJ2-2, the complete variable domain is NAGVMQNPRHLVRRRGQEARLRCSPMKGHSHVYWYRQLPEEGLKFMVYLQKENIIDESGMPKERFSAEFPKEGPSILRIQQVVRGDSAAYFCASSYSSGVAAMNTGELFFGEGSRLTVL.

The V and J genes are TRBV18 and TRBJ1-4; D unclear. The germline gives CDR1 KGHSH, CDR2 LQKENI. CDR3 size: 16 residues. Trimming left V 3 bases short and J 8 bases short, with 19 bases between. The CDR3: CASSPGGKGGKEKLFF. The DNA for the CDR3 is TGTGCCAGCTCACCGGGCGGAAAGGGAGGGAAGGAAAAACTGTTTTTT.

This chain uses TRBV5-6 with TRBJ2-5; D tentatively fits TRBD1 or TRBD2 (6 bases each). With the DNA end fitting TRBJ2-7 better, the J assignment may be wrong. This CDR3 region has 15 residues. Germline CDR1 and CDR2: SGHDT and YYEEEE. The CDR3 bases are TGTGCCAGCAGCTTCTTCGGGGGCTCCTCCTACGAGCAGTACTTC. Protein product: CASSFFGGSSYEQYF.

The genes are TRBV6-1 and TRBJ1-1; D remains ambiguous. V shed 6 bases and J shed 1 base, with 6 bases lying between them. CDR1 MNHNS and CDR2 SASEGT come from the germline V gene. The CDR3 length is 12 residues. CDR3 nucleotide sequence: TGTGCCAGCAGGGTGACGAACACTGAAGCTTTCTTT. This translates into CASRVTNTEAFF.

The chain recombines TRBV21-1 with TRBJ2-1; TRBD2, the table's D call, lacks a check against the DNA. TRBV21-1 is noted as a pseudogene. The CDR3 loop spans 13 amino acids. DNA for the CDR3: TGTGCCATGGGTAGCGGGGGATACAATGAGCAGTTCTTC. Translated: CAMGSGGYNEQFF.

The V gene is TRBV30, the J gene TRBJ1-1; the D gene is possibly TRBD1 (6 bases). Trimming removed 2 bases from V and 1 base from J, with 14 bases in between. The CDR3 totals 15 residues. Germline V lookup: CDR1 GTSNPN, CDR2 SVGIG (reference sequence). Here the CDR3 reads CAWSRGGGQNTEAFF. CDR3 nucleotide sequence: TGTGCCTGGAGTCGAGGGGGGGGCCAGAACACTGAAGCTTTCTTT. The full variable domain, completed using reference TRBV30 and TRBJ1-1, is SQTIHQWPATLVQPVGSPLSLECTVEGTSNPNLYWYRQAAGRGLQLLFYSVGIGQISSEVPQNLSASRPQDRQFILSSKKLLLSDSGFYLCAWSRGGGQNTEAFFGQGTRLTVV.

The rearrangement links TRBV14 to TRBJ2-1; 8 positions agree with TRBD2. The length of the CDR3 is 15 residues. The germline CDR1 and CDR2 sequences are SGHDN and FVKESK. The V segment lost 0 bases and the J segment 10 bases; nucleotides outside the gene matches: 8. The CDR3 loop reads CASSQDSLAGREQFF. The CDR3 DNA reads TGTGCCAGCAGCCAAGACTCCCTAGCGGGTCGCGAGCAGTTCTTC.

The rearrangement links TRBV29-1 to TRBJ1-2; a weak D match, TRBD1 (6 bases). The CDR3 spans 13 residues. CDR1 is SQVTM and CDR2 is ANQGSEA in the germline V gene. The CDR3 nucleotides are TGCAGTGCCGGGGTGTCCGGGGGGCTCGGCTACACCTTC. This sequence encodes CSAGVSGGLGYTF.

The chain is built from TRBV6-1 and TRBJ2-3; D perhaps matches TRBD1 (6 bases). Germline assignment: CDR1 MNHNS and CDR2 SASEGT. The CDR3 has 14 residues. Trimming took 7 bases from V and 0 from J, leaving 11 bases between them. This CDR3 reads CASKRTGSTDTQYF. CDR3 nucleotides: TGTGCCAGCAAGCGAACAGGGAGCACAGATACGCAGTATTTT.

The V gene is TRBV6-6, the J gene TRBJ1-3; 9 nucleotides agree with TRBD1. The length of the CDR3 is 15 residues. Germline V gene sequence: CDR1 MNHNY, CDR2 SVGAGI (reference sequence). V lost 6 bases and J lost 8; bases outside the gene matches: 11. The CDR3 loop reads CASRQPGQGRDTIYF. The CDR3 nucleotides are TGTGCCAGCAGACAACCGGGACAGGGTCGAGACACCATATATTTT.

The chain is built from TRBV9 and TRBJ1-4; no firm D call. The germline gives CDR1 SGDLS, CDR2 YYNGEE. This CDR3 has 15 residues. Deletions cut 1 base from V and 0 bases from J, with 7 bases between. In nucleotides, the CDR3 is TGTGCCAGCAGCGTAACGGCAACAACTAATGAAAAACTGTTTTTT. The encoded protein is CASSVTATTNEKLFF.

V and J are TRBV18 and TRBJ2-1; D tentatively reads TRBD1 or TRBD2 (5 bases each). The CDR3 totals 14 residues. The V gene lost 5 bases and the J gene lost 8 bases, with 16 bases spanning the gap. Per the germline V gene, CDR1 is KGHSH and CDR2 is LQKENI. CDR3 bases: TGTGCCAGCTCATCGGGACGGACGATCGATGAGCAGTTCTTC. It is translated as CASSSGRTIDEQFF. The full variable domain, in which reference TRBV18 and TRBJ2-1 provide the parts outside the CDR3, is NAGVMQNPRHLVRRRGQEARLRCSPMKGHSHVYWYRQLPEEGLKFMVYLQKENIIDESGMPKERFSAEFPKEGPSILRIQQVVRGDSAAYFCASSSGRTIDEQFFGPGTRLTVL.

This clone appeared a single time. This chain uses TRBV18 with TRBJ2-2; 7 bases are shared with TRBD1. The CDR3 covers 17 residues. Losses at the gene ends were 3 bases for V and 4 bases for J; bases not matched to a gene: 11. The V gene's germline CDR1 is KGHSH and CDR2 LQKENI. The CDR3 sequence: CASSPYSPTGITGELFF. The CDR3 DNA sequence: TGTGCCAGCTCACCGTATTCCCCGACAGGGATCACCGGGGAGCTGTTTTTT. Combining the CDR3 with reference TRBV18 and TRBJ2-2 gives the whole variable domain NAGVMQNPRHLVRRRGQEARLRCSPMKGHSHVYWYRQLPEEGLKFMVYLQKENIIDESGMPKERFSAEFPKEGPSILRIQQVVRGDSAAYFCASSPYSPTGITGELFFGEGSRLTVL.

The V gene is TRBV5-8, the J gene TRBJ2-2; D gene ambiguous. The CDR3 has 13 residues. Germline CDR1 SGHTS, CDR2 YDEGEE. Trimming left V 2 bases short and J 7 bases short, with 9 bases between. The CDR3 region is CASSFSPFGELFF. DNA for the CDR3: TGTGCCAGCAGCTTCTCTCCGTTCGGGGAGCTGTTTTTT.

The CDR3, as DNA: TGTGCCAGCAGCTTATCTCGTGATAGGGGGCAGTTCTTC. Its translation is CASSLSRDRGQFF. The V call is TRBV7-7, the J call TRBJ2-1; tentatively, D is TRBD1 (5 bases). The ends were cut back, 2 bases at V and 12 bases at J, with 14 bases in the middle. Germline V lookup: CDR1 SSHAT, CDR2 FNYEAQ (reference sequence). CDR3 length: 13 amino acids.

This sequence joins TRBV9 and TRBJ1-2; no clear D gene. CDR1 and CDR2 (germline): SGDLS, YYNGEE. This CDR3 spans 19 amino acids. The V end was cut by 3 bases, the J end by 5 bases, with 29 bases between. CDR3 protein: CASSGPSRVTPLRPYGYTF. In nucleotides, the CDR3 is TGTGCCAGCAGCGGCCCCTCCCGGGTTACACCCCTACGGCCATATGGCTACACCTTC.

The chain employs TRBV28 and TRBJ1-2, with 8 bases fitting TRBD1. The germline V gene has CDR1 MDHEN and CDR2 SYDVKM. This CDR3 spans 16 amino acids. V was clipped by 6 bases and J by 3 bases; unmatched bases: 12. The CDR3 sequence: CASSPWGTGGDYGYTF. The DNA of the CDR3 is TGTGCCAGCAGCCCTTGGGGGACAGGTGGAGACTATGGCTACACCTTC.

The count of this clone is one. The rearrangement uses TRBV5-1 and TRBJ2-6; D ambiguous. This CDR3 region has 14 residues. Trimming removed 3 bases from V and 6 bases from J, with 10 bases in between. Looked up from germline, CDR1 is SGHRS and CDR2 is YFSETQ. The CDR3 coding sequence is TGCGCCAGCAGCTCTTCCTCGGAGGCCAACGTCCTGACTTTC. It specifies CASSSSSEANVLTF.